The entry below gives a single TCR beta chain sequence along with its context. Its cognate antigen is unknown. This entry is derived from a study of siplizumab effects on memory and regulatory T cells. Whole-study findings and limits: Memory cells that were CD4+ and unstimulated gave rise to alloreactive sequences, which siplizumab significantly reduced. The apparent diversity of naive T cells exceeded that of memory cells, and naive T cells seemed to make a major contribution to the alloresponse.

The CDR3 has 13 amino acids. Germline CDR1 reads SGHTS; CDR2 reads YDEGEE. The V end lost 4 bases, the J end lost 7 bases, and 12 bases lay between the germline ends. The study assayed roughly 91,000 TCR templates per sample. The repertoire was sequenced with immunoSEQ multiplex PCR; TCRdb's copy has only in-frame clones and lacks some. The profile covers tens of thousands of clones, with roughly 97% appearing a single time and 0.095% taken by the ten largest. This sequence joins TRBV5-8 and TRBJ2-1; D is perhaps TRBD2 (5 bases). The TCR originated in a human donor in good health. What was sequenced was naive CD8+ T cells sorted from blood. CDR3 DNA sequence: TGTGCCAGCAGCCCGGACTTTGTTAATGAGCAGTTCTTC. The encoded protein is CASSPDFVNEQFF.